One and the same sample provided the 28 T cell receptor beta chains below, sequenced in a study of cytomegalovirus exposure and HLA in healthy donors. The PCR contained 60 Vbeta and 13 Jbeta primers. The repertoire was sequenced with immunoSEQ multiplex PCR; TCRdb's copy has only in-frame clones and lacks some. The sample has over 120,000 clones, 60% to 75% seen once. Sequenced: PBMCs. All receptors derive from a young man in good health and CMV-seronegative.

The chain joins TRBV5-1 to TRBJ2-7, with D perhaps TRBD2 (6 bases). The V gene lost 2 bases and the J gene lost 7 bases, with 19 bases spanning the gap. This CDR3 comprises 15 residues. Germline V gene sequence: CDR1 SGHRS, CDR2 YFSETQ. This CDR3 is CASSLVGGSATEQYF. The DNA for the CDR3 is TGCGCCAGCAGCTTAGTGGGAGGTTCCGCTACGGAGCAGTACTTC. The full variable domain, its missing parts supplied by reference TRBV5-1 and TRBJ2-7, is KAGVTQTPRYLIKTRGQQVTLSCSPISGHRSVSWYQQTPGQGLQFLFEYFSETQRNKGNFPGRFSGRQFSNSRSEMNVSTLELGDSALYLCASSLVGGSATEQYFGPGTRLTVT.

This chain joins TRBV7-8 and TRBJ1-1; no firm D call. V dropped 3 bases and J dropped 1 base, with 9 bases sitting between them. Germline V lookup: CDR1 SGHVS, CDR2 FQNEAQ. The CDR3 contains 14 residues. CDR3 coding DNA: TGTGCCAGCAGCTTTCGACGGGAGAACACTGAAGCTTTCTTT. It codes for CASSFRRENTEAFF.

The CDR3 is CASSRRESENSPLHF. The CDR3, as DNA: TGTGCCAGCAGCAGACGGGAGTCAGAAAATTCACCCCTCCACTTT. The chain joins TRBV7-6 to TRBJ1-6; D not certain. Germline CDR1 reads SGHVS; CDR2 reads FNYEAQ. V lost 5 bases to trimming and J lost 7 bases, with 15 bases between them. CDR3 length: 15 amino acids.

This chain connects TRBV5-4 to TRBJ2-1; TRBD1 aligns across 7 bases. V shed 0 bases, J shed 4 bases, and the junction held 4 bases outside the gene matches. There are 15 residues in the CDR3. Germline V gene lookup returns CDR1 SGHNT and CDR2 YYREEE (reference sequence). CDR3 coding DNA: TGTGCCAGCAGCTTGGAGGGGACAGTATACAATGAGCAGTTCTTC. Translation gives CASSLEGTVYNEQFF.

This sequence joins TRBV6-1 and TRBJ1-2, with D possibly being TRBD1 (6 bases). Germline-derived CDR1 and CDR2 are MNHNS and SASEGT. This CDR3 has 13 residues. Trimming removed 4 bases at V and 3 bases at J, with 9 bases between. DNA for the CDR3: TGTGCCAGCAGTGGAGCAGGGGACTATGGCTACACCTTC. It translates to CASSGAGDYGYTF.

This chain uses TRBV19 with TRBJ1-1; 8 bases are a match to TRBD1. The junction had 6 bases not matched to a gene; V was cut back by 9 bases and J by 6 bases. The germline V gene has CDR1 LNHDA and CDR2 SQIVND (reference sequence). This CDR3 has 12 residues. The CDR3 coding sequence is TGTGCCAGCCTAGACAGGGGCGCTGAAGCTTTCTTT. Translation: CASLDRGAEAFF. Variable domain in full (rest from reference TRBV19 and TRBJ1-1): DGGITQSPKYLFRKEGQNVTLSCEQNLNHDAMYWYRQDPGQGLRLIYYSQIVNDFQKGDIAEGYSVSREKKESFPLTVTSAQKNPTAFYLCASLDRGAEAFFGQGTRLTVV.

A note on this clone: Other nucleotide sequences in the sample specify the same CDR3. J is TRBJ1-1 and V is TRBV18, with D possibly being TRBD1 (6 bases). The CDR3 is 15 residues long. V lost 0 bases to trimming and J lost 4 bases, with 12 bases between them. The germline CDR1 and CDR2 sequences are KGHSH and LQKENI. The chain's CDR3 is CASSPPEGGGTEAFF. The CDR3 region has the DNA TGTGCCAGCTCACCACCGGAAGGGGGTGGCACTGAAGCTTTCTTT.

This clone was seen more than once but under ten times. Other nucleotide sequences from this sample produce the same CDR3. The rearrangement joins TRBV5-1 to TRBJ1-1; D remains ambiguous. CDR1 is SGHRS and CDR2 is YFSETQ in the germline V gene. Trimming removed 0 bases from V and 0 bases from J, with 9 bases in between. The CDR3 runs 15 residues. The DNA for the CDR3 is TGCGCCAGCAGCTTGGCCTCAGGATTGAACACTGAAGCTTTCTTT. Protein sequence: CASSLASGLNTEAFF.

This chain joins TRBV18 and TRBJ1-5; perhaps TRBD1 as D (5 bases). Deletions cut 2 bases from V and 0 bases from J, with 8 bases between. This CDR3 has 15 amino acids. CDR1 and CDR2 (germline): KGHSH, LQKENI. In DNA form, the CDR3 reads TGTGCCAGCTCACCAGGACACCTTAGCAATCAGCCCCAGCATTTT. Encoded protein: CASSPGHLSNQPQHF.

J is TRBJ1-2 and V is TRBV7-9; D is undetermined. CDR3 length equals 13 residues. Germline values: CDR1 SEHNR, CDR2 FQNEAQ (reference sequence). With 5 bases removed from V and 4 bases from J, the gap between germline ends came to 11 bases. CDR3 nucleotide sequence: TGTGCCAGCAGCCTGCCAGGTCCCTATGGCTACACCTTC. Translation: CASSLPGPYGYTF.

The J gene is TRBJ2-3, the V gene TRBV5-6; 12 nucleotides align to TRBD2. Trimming at V came to 3 bases and at J to 7 bases, leaving 6 bases not matched to a gene. The CDR3 length is 15 residues. Germline V CDR1 and CDR2: SGHDT, YYEEEE. Here the CDR3 reads CASSSLTSGSYTQYF. Written as DNA, the CDR3 is TGTGCCAGCAGCTCTTTGACTAGCGGGAGTTATACGCAGTATTTT.

The CDR3 DNA reads TGTGCCAGCAGTTTACACGAGAATCAGCCCCAGCATTTT. Its translation is CASSLHENQPQHF. The rearrangement joins TRBV27 to TRBJ1-5; no clear D gene. CDR3 size: 13 residues. V was shortened by 2 bases and J by 4 bases, with 6 bases between the two germline ends. CDR1 is MNHEY, CDR2 SMNVEV, per germline (reference sequence).

V is TRBV7-9 and J is TRBJ2-3; 8 bases map to TRBD1. The J segment lost 0 bases and the V segment lost 4 bases, leaving 9 bases of the junction unmatched. Germline values: CDR1 SEHNR, CDR2 FQNEAQ (reference sequence). CDR3 length: 17 residues. The CDR3 loop is CASSSPDRDLSTDTQYF. DNA of the CDR3: TGTGCCAGCAGCTCCCCGGACAGGGACTTGAGCACAGATACGCAGTATTTT. Full variable domain (outside the CDR3, taken from reference TRBV7-9 and TRBJ2-3): DTGVSQNPRHKITKRGQNVTFRCDPISEHNRLYWYRQTLGQGPEFLTYFQNEAQLEKSRLLSDRFSAERPKGSFSTLEIQRTEQGDSAMYLCASSSPDRDLSTDTQYFGPGTRLTVL.

Only one count was recorded for this clone. CDR3: CASTAVNEQYF. In nucleotides, the CDR3 is TGTGCCAGCACTGCAGTAAACGAGCAGTACTTC. This rearrangement joins TRBV6-6 to TRBJ2-7; D not certain. This CDR3 comprises 11 residues. V was trimmed by 7 bases and J by 5 bases, leaving 9 bases between them. CDR1 is MNHNY and CDR2 is SVGAGI in the germline V gene (reference sequence).

The chain links TRBV19 to TRBJ1-2, with 7 bases matching TRBD1. V dropped 4 bases and J dropped 4; count of bases not matched to a gene: 0. The CDR3 has 12 residues. The germline V gene encodes CDR1 LNHDA and CDR2 SQIVND (reference sequence). The CDR3 DNA reads as TGTGCCAGTAGTAGGGACAGCTATGGCTACACCTTC. It yields the protein CASSRDSYGYTF. The full variable domain, completed using reference TRBV19 and TRBJ1-2, is DGGITQSPKYLFRKEGQNVTLSCEQNLNHDAMYWYRQDPGQGLRLIYYSQIVNDFQKGDIAEGYSVSREKKESFPLTVTSAQKNPTAFYLCASSRDSYGYTFGSGTRLTVV.

This sequence joins TRBV6-1 and TRBJ2-2; 8 bases map to TRBD1. V was pared by 0 bases and J by 7 bases, with 7 bases of the junction left unmatched. Germline loops: CDR1 MNHNS, CDR2 SASEGT. There are 16 residues in the CDR3. The CDR3 here is CASSEAGGQVVGELFF. CDR3 sequence (DNA): TGTGCCAGCAGTGAAGCAGGGGGACAGGTTGTCGGGGAGCTGTTTTTT.

The rearrangement links TRBV5-1 to TRBJ1-1; D possibly corresponds to TRBD1 (5 bases). Germline-derived CDR1 and CDR2 are SGHRS and YFSETQ. V shed 8 bases and J shed 4 bases, with 12 bases lying between them. The CDR3 length is 12 residues. The CDR3, as DNA: TGCGCCAGTAGCGGGGGAGGCACTGAAGCTTTCTTT. Its protein is CASSGGGTEAFF.

V usage is TRBV18 and J usage is TRBJ1-1; D unclear. Germline V gene sequence: CDR1 KGHSH, CDR2 LQKENI. The CDR3 is made up of 15 amino acids. The V end was cut by 3 bases, the J end by 0 bases, with 11 bases between. The CDR3 sequence: CASSPRGSMNTEAFF. In DNA form, the CDR3 reads TGTGCCAGCTCACCCCGGGGAAGCATGAACACTGAAGCTTTCTTT.

DNA for the CDR3: TGTGCCAGCGGGGAGGTGGGACCTACCACAGATACGCAGTATTTT. This codes for CASGEVGPTTDTQYF. V usage is TRBV27 and J usage is TRBJ2-3; TRBD2 might be the D (6 bases). The CDR3 loop spans 15 amino acids. Trimming cost V 8 bases and J 2 bases, with 17 bases left between them. Germline-derived CDR1 and CDR2 are MNHEY and SMNVEV (reference sequence).

In its sample, this clone was seen a few times. This rearrangement joins TRBV5-1 to TRBJ2-7, with TRBD1 identical over 7 bases. Trimming cost V 5 bases and J 5 bases; bases outside gene matches: 10. The CDR3 is 14 amino acids. The germline CDR1 and CDR2 sequences are SGHRS and YFSETQ. The CDR3 loop reads CASRTGIEGDEQYF. In DNA, the CDR3 is TGCGCCAGCAGGACAGGGATTGAGGGGGACGAGCAGTACTTC.

This clone came up once. The J gene is TRBJ2-1, the V gene TRBV14; no firm D call. This CDR3 region has 14 residues. CDR1 is SGHDN and CDR2 is FVKESK in the germline V gene. V lost 0 bases to trimming and J lost 7 bases, with 10 bases between them. CDR3 DNA sequence: TGTGCCAGCAGCCAAGATCTGTCCAGAAATGAGCAGTTCTTC. Its protein product is CASSQDLSRNEQFF.

This clone came up a few times. The CDR3 nucleotides read TGTGCCAGCAGCGTACGAGGGGACAAGGCTGCCTCTGGGGCCAACGTCCTGACTTTC. Residues: CASSVRGDKAASGANVLTF. The chain couples TRBV9 to TRBJ2-6; D perhaps matches TRBD1 (6 bases). The germline V gene has CDR1 SGDLS and CDR2 YYNGEE. V dropped 1 base and J dropped 0 bases, with 17 bases sitting between them. The CDR3 is 19 residues long. Combining the CDR3 with reference TRBV9 and TRBJ2-6 gives the whole variable domain DSGVTQTPKHLITATGQRVTLRCSPRSGDLSVYWYQQSLDQGLQFLIQYYNGEERAKGNILERFSAQQFPDLHSELNLSSLELGDSALYFCASSVRGDKAASGANVLTFGAGSRLTVL.

This chain links TRBV28 with TRBJ2-1; 14 bases are a match to TRBD2. The V segment lost 5 bases and the J segment 6 bases; nucleotides outside the gene matches: 9. CDR1 and CDR2 (germline): MDHEN, SYDVKM. There are 17 residues in the CDR3. CDR3 amino acids: CASSIGTSGGLLNEQFF. Here the CDR3 DNA reads TGTGCCAGCAGTATTGGGACTAGCGGGGGCCTCCTCAATGAGCAGTTCTTC.

The chain couples TRBV6-1 to TRBJ1-2; D might be TRBD1 (6 bases). The V gene lost 7 bases and the J gene lost 2 bases, with 11 bases spanning the gap. The CDR3 length is 13 residues. The germline CDR1 and CDR2 sequences are MNHNS and SASEGT. CDR3 nucleotides: TGTGCCAGCACCCACAGGGCGAACTATGGCTACACCTTC. It translates to CASTHRANYGYTF.

The CDR3 sequence is CASSWVGGEQFF. CDR3 DNA sequence: TGTGCCAGCAGCTGGGTAGGGGGTGAGCAGTTCTTC. The chain has TRBV7-3 and TRBJ2-1, with D possibly being TRBD1 (6 bases). Germline V gene data show CDR1 as SGHTA and CDR2 as FQGTGA. V dropped 4 bases and J dropped 9 bases, with 10 bases sitting between them. This CDR3 has 12 amino acids.

The V and J genes are TRBV10-3 and TRBJ1-1; 7 nucleotides align to TRBD1. The CDR3 has 13 amino acids. Germline loops: CDR1 ENHRY, CDR2 SYGVKD. V lost 0 bases, J lost 7 bases, and 2 bases stayed unmatched. CDR3 nucleotide sequence: TGTGCCATCAGTGAGTCGCAGGGGGTTGAAGCTTTCTTT. Its translation is CAISESQGVEAFF.

This clone was counted a few times. V is TRBV27 and J is TRBJ2-6; TRBD1 agrees at 7 bases. V lost 7 bases and J lost 1; bases outside the gene matches: 7. CDR1 and CDR2 from the germline V gene are MNHEY and SMNVEV (reference sequence). The CDR3 has 16 amino acids. In nucleotides, the CDR3 is TGTGCCAGCACACGACAGGGTGGGTCTGGGGCCAACGTCCTGACTTTC. Protein: CASTRQGGSGANVLTF.

This chain joins TRBV25-1 and TRBJ1-2; D is ambiguous. This CDR3 is built from 15 residues. The germline V gene has CDR1 MGHDK and CDR2 SYGVNS. Trimming took 3 bases from V and 2 from J, leaving 13 bases between them. In nucleotides, the CDR3 is TGTGCCAGCAGTGACAGGCGGGCACTAAACTATGGCTACACCTTC. Amino acid sequence: CASSDRRALNYGYTF.